This entry describes one T cell receptor beta chain. The target antigen is unknown. This entry is derived from a study of T cell responses to AZD1222 COVID-19 vaccine. The CDR3 has 17 amino acids. With 3 bases removed from V and 0 bases from J, the gap between germline ends came to 14 bases. Germline V gene lookup returns CDR1 SGHTA and CDR2 FQGNSA. Libraries were prepared by immunoSEQ multiplex PCR; TCRdb keeps only in-frame clonotypes and omits some of them. The profile shows tens of thousands of clones, 80% to 90% of them singletons. The study, taken as a whole, reports: It was only after the peak T cell response that any repertoires were sampled. In a largely white British group with more females than males, clonal diversity was possibly underestimated.

The receptor's source is an adult in good health. The source was peripheral blood, collected on day 0 of AZD1222 vaccination. The chain combines TRBV7-2 with TRBJ1-4; possibly TRBD1 for D (5 bases). CDR3 nucleotide sequence: TGTGCCAGCAGCTTCAGAGGGGTTGATGCAACTAATGAAAAACTGTTTTTT. Its protein product is CASSFRGVDATNEKLFF.